These T cell receptor beta chains were read from a single sample in a study of early T cells in non-severe SARS-CoV-2 infection. In TCRdb, the 5' RACE reads were re-called with MiXCR into one record per CDR3 protein. The repertoire includes around 63,000 distinct CDR3 sequences, roughly 5.7% of them detected once, and 3.4% sits in the top ten. Sequenced material: whole blood, taken at baseline. The receptor source for this set is an adult who was a healthcare worker with PCR-confirmed SARS-CoV-2 infection or an uninfected control (not recorded which). The CDR3 runs from the conserved cysteine through the conserved F or W. Each record gives: J gene, D gene, V gene, clone size, CDR3 DNA, CDR3 protein. D genes are given only for firm matches. Not all rows give a size; the values are once, few, many and, for expanded clones, a class.

TRBJ2-1,-,TRBV20-1,many,TGCAGTGCTAGCGTCCCCAGGTCCGGGGATCTCCACAATGAGCAGTTCTTC,CSASVPRSGDLHNEQFF
TRBJ2-1,TRBD2,TRBV7-6,many,TGTGCCAGCAGCCCGAGCGGGACTAGCGGAACCTACAATGAGCAGTTCTTC,CASSPSGTSGTYNEQFF
TRBJ2-7,TRBD2,TRBV19,few,TGTGCCAGTAGTATAGACGCGGGAGGCTCCTACGAGCAGTACTTC,CASSIDAGGSYEQYF
TRBJ2-7,-,TRBV5-5,few,TGTGCCAGCAGCTTCCGGTCGGGCTACGAGCAGTACTTC,CASSFRSGYEQYF
TRBJ2-3,-,TRBV20-1,medium-sized,TGCAGTGCTAAGTCTGGTGCAGATACGCAGTATTTT,CSAKSGADTQYF
TRBJ2-2,-,TRBV28,many,TGTGCCAGCAGCGGACAGAAAAACCTCGGGGAGCTGTTTTTT,CASSGQKNLGELFF
TRBJ2-1,-,TRBV20-1,many,TGCAGTGCTAGAGTGGATTTAAGCTCCTACAATGAGCAGTTCTTC,CSARVDLSSYNEQFF
TRBJ2-6,-,TRBV27,few,TGTGCCAGCAGTCCCAGAAACCTTGGGGCCAACGTCCTGACTTTC,CASSPRNLGANVLTF
TRBJ2-1,TRBD2,TRBV20-1,many,TGCAGTGCTAGCGGCCCTAGCGGTTACAATGAGCAGTTCTTC,CSASGPSGYNEQFF
TRBJ2-5,-,TRBV24-1,many,TGTGCCACCAGTGATCCCGGCGGACAGCAAGAGACCCAGTACTTC,CATSDPGGQQETQYF
TRBJ2-5,TRBD2,TRBV20-1,-,TGCAGTGCCCGAGGGCTAGCGGCGACCCAGTACTTC,CSARGLAATQYF
TRBJ2-3,TRBD2,TRBV6-6,-,TGTGCCAGCAGTTGGCCGACAGGGGAAAGGCTAGCGGGAGGCACAGATACGCAGTATTTT,CASSWPTGERLAGGTDTQYF
TRBJ2-5,-,TRBV29-1,many,TGCAGCGTTGAAGATGTGGAGGGCCGGTACCAAGAGACCCAGTACTTC,CSVEDVEGRYQETQYF
TRBJ2-5,TRBD1,TRBV28,many,TGTGCCACCCGAGAGGGGACAGGGACTCAAGAGACCCAGTACTTC,CATREGTGTQETQYF
TRBJ2-1,TRBD2,TRBV4-3,-,TGCGCCAGCAGCCAAGAGTCTAGCGGCTACAATGAGCAGTTCTTC,CASSQESSGYNEQFF
TRBJ2-1,TRBD2,TRBV7-2,-,TGTGCCAGCAGCTTGGGACCGGGACTAGTGGGCAATGAGCAGTTCTTC,CASSLGPGLVGNEQFF
TRBJ1-6,TRBD1,TRBV6-5,many,TGTGCCAGCCACAGGGGTACCTATAATTCACCCCTCCACTTT,CASHRGTYNSPLHF
TRBJ2-6,-,TRBV6-5,-,TGTGCCAGCAGACGGTCAGGTACAACTGATGGGGCCAACGTCCTGACTTTC,CASRRSGTTDGANVLTF
TRBJ2-6,-,TRBV4-1,few,TGCGCCAGCACCCAGGGACCTGGGGCCAACGTCCTGACTTTC,CASTQGPGANVLTF
TRBJ2-3,-,TRBV12-3/TRBV12-4,many,TGTGCCAGCAGTTTAGCGCTCGGTAGCCGGAGGTCTAATACGCAGTATTTT,CASSLALGSRRSNTQYF
TRBJ2-1,TRBD2,TRBV20-1,many,TGCAGTGCTAGAGATATGAGCGGGAGGGGGTACAATGAGCAGTTCTTC,CSARDMSGRGYNEQFF
TRBJ2-1,TRBD2,TRBV12-3/TRBV12-4,-,TGTGCCAGCACCTTACGTCTAGCGGGCCAGGCCAATGAGCAGTTCTTC,CASTLRLAGQANEQFF
TRBJ2-5,-,TRBV3-1,few,TGTGCCAGCAGCCAAGATCTGGAGGCAGAGACCCAGTACTTC,CASSQDLEAETQYF
TRBJ2-5,TRBD2,TRBV29-1,few,TGCAGCGTTGAAGGCGGACTAGCGGGAGGATTACCCCAGTACTTC,CSVEGGLAGGLPQYF